The subject of this entry is one T cell receptor (beta chain). As processed by the authors: How many nucleated cells were present was estimated from reference gene primer amplification. Assay used: immunoSEQ multiplex PCR; TCRdb lists only in-frame clones, some missing. That table is the source of V, J and clone size, and D and trimming were worked out from the DNA. The sample consists of about 230,000 clones, over 70% of them appearing once. This sample is part of a study of blood T cell repertoires in COVID-19. Overall study context: Samples came from the United States, Italy and Spain, spanning acute and convalescent COVID-19. Sample material is recorded as cDNA or gDNA derived from T cells, B-cell-depleted T cells, or PBMCs.

This CDR3 contains 15 residues. CDR1 LNHDA and CDR2 SQIVND come from the germline V gene (reference sequence). V shed 1 base, J shed 5 bases, and the junction held 5 bases outside the gene matches. The sequence was collected from a man between 35 and 55 years old with active or convalescent COVID-19. The source material was peripheral blood. This chain links TRBV19 with TRBJ1-5; 7 bases fit TRBD1. CDR3 loop: CASSIVRGADQPQHF. Here the CDR3 DNA reads TGTGCCAGTAGTATAGTCAGGGGGGCTGATCAGCCCCAGCATTTT.